The next 5 T cell receptor beta chains were all read from a single sample in a study of cytomegalovirus exposure and HLA in healthy donors. Measured with immunoSEQ multiplex PCR; TCRdb has only the in-frame clones, and not every one. Among more than 250,000 clones listed, about nine tenths were seen once. Sequencing input: PBMCs. The source of these receptors is a woman younger than 30 in good health and CMV-seronegative.

The J gene is TRBJ2-1, the V gene TRBV7-7; 9 bases map to TRBD2. CDR1 and CDR2 from the germline V gene are SSHAT and FNYEAQ (reference sequence). Unmatched junction bases numbered 5, after V lost 3 bases and J lost 2 bases. The CDR3 length is 16 residues. DNA of the CDR3: TGTGCCAGCAGCTTGACTAGCGGAGCGGCCTACAATGAGCAGTTCTTC. Amino acid sequence: CASSLTSGAAYNEQFF. Together with reference TRBV7-7 and TRBJ2-1, the CDR3 gives the full variable domain: GAGVSQSPRYKVTKRGQDVTLRCDPISSHATLYWYQQALGQGPEFLTYFNYEAQPDKSGLPSDRFSAERPEGSISTLTIQRTEQRDSAMYRCASSLTSGAAYNEQFFGPGTRLTVL.

With respect to this clone: At the DNA level, this CDR3 is encoded by other sequences in the same sample as well. The chain combines TRBV27 with TRBJ2-1; 8 bases align to TRBD2. The V and J ends lost 7 bases and 0 bases, in that order; junction bases with no gene match: 5. The CDR3 is 15 residues long. Germline V CDR1 and CDR2: MNHEY, SMNVEV (reference sequence). CDR3 protein: CASTPSGSSYNEQFF. DNA of the CDR3: TGTGCCAGCACTCCGAGCGGGAGCTCCTACAATGAGCAGTTCTTC.

This chain joins TRBV11-2 and TRBJ2-7, with 8 bases lining up with TRBD2. In germline, CDR1 is SGHAT, CDR2 FQNNGV. V lost 5 bases, J lost 6 bases, and 6 bases stayed unmatched. The CDR3 is 13 amino acids. The CDR3 reads CASSPPGGIEQYF. For the CDR3, the DNA is TGTGCCAGCAGCCCACCGGGGGGGATCGAGCAGTACTTC. Supplemented by reference TRBV11-2 and TRBJ2-7, the full variable domain reads EAGVAQSPRYKIIEKRQSVAFWCNPISGHATLYWYQQILGQGPKLLIQFQNNGVVDDSQLPKDRFSAERLKGVDSTLKIQPAKLEDSAVYLCASSPPGGIEQYFGPGTRLTVT.

J is TRBJ2-1 and V is TRBV7-3; 10 bases are a match to TRBD2. The CDR3 covers 15 residues. Looked up from germline, CDR1 is SGHTA and CDR2 is FQGTGA. V lost 5 bases, J lost 6 bases, and 7 bases stayed unmatched. This chain's CDR3 is CASSPSGSRSNEQFF. The CDR3 bases are TGTGCCAGCAGCCCTAGCGGGAGTCGTAGCAATGAGCAGTTCTTC.

The gene calls are TRBV7-3 and TRBJ2-2, with D tentatively TRBD2 (6 bases). V lost 5 bases, J lost 4 bases, and 17 bases lay in between. Germline CDR1 SGHTA, CDR2 FQGTGA. The CDR3 loop spans 16 amino acids. The CDR3 DNA reads as TGTGCCAGCAGCGCGGCACCTTTCGGGGGCACCGGGGAGCTGTTTTTT. Translating gives CASSAAPFGGTGELFF. Full variable domain (remainder filled in from reference TRBV7-3 and TRBJ2-2): GAGVSQTPSNKVTEKGKYVELRCDPISGHTALYWYRQSLGQGPEFLIYFQGTGAADDSGLPNDRFFAVRPEGSVSTLKIQRTERGDSAVYLCASSAAPFGGTGELFFGEGSRLTVL.